These 21 T cell receptor beta chains came from one sample sequenced in a study of T cells in Graves' hyperthyroidism and ophthalmopathy. TCR beta CDR3 sequences were amplified from RNA transcripts. The study used the HTBI primer set for a first-round RT-PCR of the TCR CDR3. TCRdb analysed the multiplex PCR reads with MiXCR anew, one entry per CDR3 protein. This sample has around 300,000 distinct CDR3 sequences, with roughly 15% found just once. Sample: blood. These receptors all come from a middle-aged woman with Graves' hyperthyroidism.

Details on this clonotype: Being one base from a much bigger clone, this may be a read error. The CDR3 reads CASSYSGVDTQYF. CDR3 nucleotides: TGTGCCAGCAGTTATTCAGGGGTAGATACGCAGTATTTT. The chain is built from TRBV25-1 and TRBJ2-3, with D perhaps matching TRBD1 (6 bases). The germline CDR1 and CDR2 sequences are MGHDK and SYGVNS. The CDR3 is 13 amino acids. Trimming cost V 5 bases and J 5 bases, with 11 bases left between them.

This clonotype was seen many times. This chain connects TRBV11-2 to TRBJ2-1, with D perhaps matching TRBD2 (6 bases). The CDR3 loop spans 17 amino acids. Germline V gives CDR1 SGHAT, CDR2 FQNNGV. The V end was cut by 1 base, the J end by 7 bases, with 20 bases between. The CDR3 protein is CASSLGQGLARKNEQFF. CDR3 sequence (DNA): TGTGCCAGCAGCTTAGGGCAAGGGCTAGCGCGAAAAAATGAGCAGTTCTTC.

This clonotype appeared many times. The V gene is TRBV19, the J gene TRBJ2-7; no firm D call. Germline CDR1 reads LNHDA; CDR2 reads SQIVND (reference sequence). V was shortened by 0 bases and J by 3 bases, with 12 bases between the two germline ends. The CDR3 totals 15 residues. DNA for the CDR3: TGTGCCAGTAGTATAGATTCCGGCAGTTACTACGAGCAGTACTTC. Its protein product is CASSIDSGSYYEQYF. Using reference TRBV19 and TRBJ2-7 for the parts outside the CDR3, the full variable domain is DGGITQSPKYLFRKEGQNVTLSCEQNLNHDAMYWYRQDPGQGLRLIYYSQIVNDFQKGDIAEGYSVSREKKESFPLTVTSAQKNPTAFYLCASSIDSGSYYEQYFGPGTRLTVT.

The chain combines TRBV14 with TRBJ2-5; D possibly corresponds to TRBD1 (5 bases). Per germline, CDR1 SGHDN and CDR2 FVKESK. The V end was cut by 1 base, the J end by 4 bases, with 19 bases between. CDR3 length: 17 amino acids. This CDR3 reads CASSQGFRVTVRETQYF. Written as DNA, the CDR3 is TGTGCCAGCAGCCAAGGTTTCAGGGTGACGGTCCGAGAGACCCAGTACTTC.

To note about this clonotype: This may be a read error: a much more frequent sequence differs by one nucleotide. This chain uses TRBV6-1 with TRBJ1-1; the D gene is possibly TRBD1 (5 bases). The V and J ends lost 6 bases and 9 bases respectively, with 17 bases between them. This CDR3 is 13 amino acids long. CDR1 and CDR2 from the germline V gene are MNHNS and SASEGT. The CDR3 DNA follows: TGTGCCAGCAGGTACCGGGGCAGGGTTCAAGCTTTCTTT. This translates into CASRYRGRVQAFF.

A few counts support this clonotype. The chain carries TRBV11-3 and TRBJ2-1; D possibly matches TRBD1 or TRBD2 (5 bases each). Deletions cut 5 bases from V and 6 bases from J, with 14 bases between. This CDR3 comprises 14 residues. Germline V lookup: CDR1 SGHNT, CDR2 YENEEA. CDR3 loop: CASSPGTLVNEQFF. The CDR3 DNA sequence: TGTGCCAGCAGCCCTGGGACCTTAGTCAATGAGCAGTTCTTC.

In its sample, this clonotype was seen a few times. The junction shows a germline mismatch at one end, possibly a read error. This chain links TRBV3-1 with TRBJ1-2, with D hard to call. Germline assignment: CDR1 LGHDT and CDR2 YNNKEL (reference sequence). This CDR3 region has 12 residues. The CDR3 loop reads CANSQGRYGYTF. The CDR3 DNA is TGTGCCAACAGCCAAGGGCGGTATGGCTACACCTTC.

This clonotype was seen a few times. The chain combines TRBV15 with TRBJ2-3; tentatively, D is TRBD2 (6 bases). CDR3 size: 16 residues. The V gene's germline CDR1 is LNHNV and CDR2 YYDKDF (reference sequence). V lost 1 base to trimming and J lost 2 bases, with 13 bases between them. The DNA for the CDR3 is TGTGCCACCAGCAGAGGATGGGGGGTATTCACAGATACGCAGTATTTT. Encoded protein: CATSRGWGVFTDTQYF.

This clonotype is a singleton in its sample. The rearrangement uses TRBV29-1 and TRBJ1-1, with unresolved D. Trimming removed 3 bases at V and 4 bases at J, with 9 bases between. The germline V gene has CDR1 SQVTM and CDR2 ANQGSEA. This CDR3 has 12 residues. CDR3 nucleotide sequence: TGCAGCGTTGAGGCGGGGAGCACTGAAGCTTTCTTT. Translated: CSVEAGSTEAFF.

In this sample, this clonotype turned up many times. The V gene is TRBV27, the J gene TRBJ1-6, with D perhaps matching TRBD1 (6 bases). Trimming removed 6 bases at V and 6 bases at J, with 15 bases between. CDR1 and CDR2 (germline): MNHEY, SMNVEV (reference sequence). The CDR3 is 15 residues long. CDR3 residues: CASSATGSGNSPLHF. The CDR3, as DNA: TGTGCCAGCAGCGCTACAGGGTCGGGTAATTCACCCCTCCACTTT.

In its sample, this clonotype was seen many times. The V call is TRBV3-1, the J call TRBJ1-2; no firm D call. Germline assignment: CDR1 LGHDT and CDR2 YNNKEL (reference sequence). The CDR3 contains 14 residues. V was cut by 0 bases and J by 5 bases, with 10 bases left in between. DNA of the CDR3: TGTGCCAGCAGCCAAGATGCAGTTAGTTATGGCTACACCTTC. It specifies CASSQDAVSYGYTF.

The gene calls are TRBV19 and TRBJ1-1; TRBD1 is a possible D gene (6 bases). The CDR3 sequence is 13 residues long. V was clipped by 7 bases and J by 3 bases, with 12 bases between them. Germline CDR1 is LNHDA and CDR2 is SQIVND (reference sequence). The CDR3 DNA reads TGTGCCAGTACGAACAGGGTCTACACTGAAGCTTTCTTT. Translation: CASTNRVYTEAFF.

The CDR3 nucleotides read TGTGCCAGCAGCTTGAGGCCACTAGCCCGAGGAAGGAATGAGCAGTTCTTC. Its protein is CASSLRPLARGRNEQFF. The chain recombines TRBV7-9 with TRBJ2-1; possibly TRBD2 for D (6 bases). This CDR3 region has 17 residues. V was pared by 3 bases and J by 7 bases, with 22 bases between. The germline gives CDR1 SEHNR, CDR2 FQNEAQ (reference sequence).

Concerning this clonotype: This sequence may be a read error, since a much larger clone differs from it by one base. The V call is TRBV2, the J call TRBJ2-1; D perhaps matches TRBD2 (5 bases). Trimming cost V 6 bases and J 10 bases, with 19 bases left between them. This CDR3 is 14 amino acids long. Germline V CDR1 and CDR2: SNHLY, FYNNEI. The CDR3 region is CASSLGPAVREQFF. The CDR3 nucleotides read TGTGCCAGCAGCCTAGGACCAGCGGTGAGAGAGCAGTTCTTC. Combining the CDR3 with reference TRBV2 and TRBJ2-1 gives the whole variable domain EPEVTQTPSHQVTQMGQEVILRCVPISNHLYFYWYRQILGQKVEFLVSFYNNEISEKSEIFDDQFSVERPDGSNFTLKIRSTKLEDSAMYFCASSLGPAVREQFFGPGTRLTVL.

This clonotype appeared many times. J is TRBJ2-5 and V is TRBV7-2, with TRBD2 matching over 8 bases. The trim removed 2 bases at V and 1 base at J, leaving 3 bases unmatched. CDR1 is SGHTA and CDR2 is FQGNSA in the germline V gene. This CDR3 region has 15 residues. As DNA, the CDR3 is TGTGCCAGCAGCTTATATGGGACTAGCCAAGAGACCCAGTACTTC. It encodes CASSLYGTSQETQYF.

This clonotype occurred a few times. V usage is TRBV6-1 and J usage is TRBJ1-1, with D perhaps matching TRBD1 (6 bases). V was clipped by 5 bases and J by 6 bases, with 19 bases between them. Germline CDR1 is MNHNS and CDR2 is SASEGT. The CDR3 is 15 residues long. The CDR3 sequence is CASSTLGGGRAEAFF. For the CDR3, the DNA is TGTGCCAGCAGTACCCTAGGGGGGGGGCGCGCTGAAGCTTTCTTT.

The gene calls are TRBV12-3 or TRBV12-4 and TRBJ2-5; 13 nucleotides align to TRBD2. CDR3 size: 15 residues. Unmatched junction bases numbered 5, after V lost 5 bases and J lost 5 bases. This CDR3 reads CASSTGTSGTETQYF. In DNA, the CDR3 is TGTGCCAGCAGTACCGGGACTAGCGGGACGGAGACCCAGTACTTC.

This clonotype was recorded many times. The chain couples TRBV2 to TRBJ2-5; 11 positions match TRBD2. The germline gives CDR1 SNHLY, CDR2 FYNNEI. V shed 6 bases and J 0 bases; nucleotides not matched to a gene: 3. CDR3 length: 15 amino acids. The CDR3 region is CASRSGLADQETQYF. The CDR3 nucleotides are TGTGCCAGCAGGTCGGGACTAGCGGACCAAGAGACCCAGTACTTC. Using reference TRBV2 and TRBJ2-5 for the parts outside the CDR3, the full variable domain is EPEVTQTPSHQVTQMGQEVILRCVPISNHLYFYWYRQILGQKVEFLVSFYNNEISEKSEIFDDQFSVERPDGSNFTLKIRSTKLEDSAMYFCASRSGLADQETQYFGPGTRLLVL.

This clonotype appeared many times. The chain combines TRBV3-1 with TRBJ2-7; 8 bases align to TRBD2. With 0 bases clipped from V and 7 bases from J, the junction kept 5 bases outside the gene matches. This CDR3 has 14 residues. Looked up from germline, CDR1 is LGHDT and CDR2 is YNNKEL (reference sequence). CDR3 DNA sequence: TGTGCCAGCAGCCAAGATCGGGAGGGTACAGAGCAGTACTTC. Amino acids: CASSQDREGTEQYF.

The table lists this clonotype with many counts. The chain recombines TRBV11-3 with TRBJ1-1; no definite D call. Looked up from germline, CDR1 is SGHNT and CDR2 is YENEEA. The CDR3 length is 12 residues. The ends were cut back, 5 bases at V and 6 bases at J, with 10 bases in the middle. The CDR3 DNA reads as TGTGCCAGCAGCCCGATCTACGCTGAAGCTTTCTTT. The encoded protein is CASSPIYAEAFF.

This clonotype turned up a few times. The rearrangement joins TRBV14 to TRBJ2-2; maybe TRBD2 (6 bases). The CDR3 is made up of 14 amino acids. Germline values: CDR1 SGHDN, CDR2 FVKESK. V was shortened by 5 bases and J by 4 bases, with 11 bases between the two germline ends. The CDR3 nucleotides read TGTGCCAGCAGCTCGGGACTTTCCACCGGGGAGCTGTTTTTT. The encoded protein is CASSSGLSTGELFF.